Following are 19 T cell receptor beta chains from one sample sequenced in a study of control samples from healthy donors and cancer patients. Only in-frame clones appear in the TCRdb table, and some are missing; sequencing was by immunoSEQ multiplex PCR. The table records 150,000 to 200,000 clones, 85% to 95% of them present only once. The sequencing input was blood. The receptors shown here come from a woman between 18 and 29 years old in good health.

This rearrangement joins TRBV25-1 to TRBJ2-3; D not resolved. Trimming took 0 bases from V and 1 from J, leaving 5 bases between them. This CDR3 region has 14 residues. CDR1 and CDR2 (germline): MGHDK, SYGVNS. The chain's CDR3 is CASSEYIGTDTQYF. CDR3 coding DNA: TGTGCCAGCAGTGAATACATTGGCACAGATACGCAGTATTTT.

The CDR3 DNA reads TGTGCCACTTTGACAGGGCGGAAGGGCTACACCTTC. Encoded protein: CATLTGRKGYTF. V and J are TRBV10-3 and TRBJ1-2, with TRBD1 matching 7 bases. Trimming at V came to 10 bases and at J to 8 bases, leaving 10 bases not matched to a gene. CDR1 ENHRY and CDR2 SYGVKD come from the germline V gene. This CDR3 comprises 12 residues.

The V and J genes are TRBV6-6 and TRBJ2-1; TRBD1 agrees at 8 bases. The germline V gene encodes CDR1 MNHNY and CDR2 SVGAGI (reference sequence). V shed 8 bases and J 8 bases; nucleotides not matched to a gene: 14. The CDR3 sequence is 15 residues long. CDR3 protein: CASGRTGTGSHEQFF. The DNA of the CDR3 is TGTGCCAGCGGTAGGACCGGGACAGGTAGCCATGAGCAGTTCTTC.

The gene calls are TRBV3-1 (or the pseudogene TRBV3-2) and TRBJ2-7, with 8 nucleotides matching TRBD2. Germline V gives CDR1 LGHDT, CDR2 YNNKEL (reference sequence). The CDR3 is 16 amino acids. The V gene end was trimmed by 0 bases and the J gene end by 4 bases; junction bases not matched to a gene: 8. CDR3 DNA: TGTGCCAGCAGCCAAGATCAGGCGGGGGGTTGGTACGAGCAGTACTTC. It yields the protein CASSQDQAGGWYEQYF.

The gene calls are TRBV27 and TRBJ2-7; D may match TRBD1 or TRBD2 (5 bases each). Looked up from germline, CDR1 is MNHEY and CDR2 is SMNVEV (reference sequence). V lost 0 bases and J lost 2, with 8 bases in between. The CDR3 contains 14 residues. DNA for the CDR3: TGTGCCAGCAGTTTATCGAGGGGTCCCTACGAGCAGTACTTC. This encodes CASSLSRGPYEQYF.

Only one count was recorded for this clone. The chain is built from TRBV11-3 and TRBJ1-1, with a weak D call TRBD1 (5 bases). The length of the CDR3 is 18 residues. The germline V gene has CDR1 SGHNT and CDR2 YENEEA. Trimming pared 1 base from V and 7 bases from J, leaving 25 bases between. The CDR3 is CASSLALTGTAYGGEAFF. As DNA, the CDR3 is TGTGCCAGCAGCTTAGCGCTTACCGGGACGGCCTATGGTGGTGAAGCTTTCTTT. Complete variable domain (other parts from reference TRBV11-3 and TRBJ1-1): EAGVVQSPRYKIIEKKQPVAFWCNPISGHNTLYWYLQNLGQGPELLIRYENEEAVDDSQLPKDRFSAERLKGVDSTLKIQPAELGDSAVYLCASSLALTGTAYGGEAFFGQGTRLTVV.

The V call is TRBV12-3 or TRBV12-4, the J call TRBJ1-2; a possible D gene is TRBD1 (5 bases). The CDR3 totals 13 residues. V dropped 3 bases and J dropped 7 bases, with 12 bases sitting between them. The CDR3 region is CASSLTALSGYTF. The CDR3 DNA reads as TGTGCCAGCAGTTTGACAGCCCTTTCTGGCTACACCTTC.

J is TRBJ1-1 and V is TRBV10-3, with 7 bases fitting TRBD1. Germline V gene data show CDR1 as ENHRY and CDR2 as SYGVKD. J lost 3 bases, V lost 10 bases, and 8 bases had no gene match. This CDR3 has 13 residues. The CDR3 region has the DNA TGTGCCACAGGACAGGAGGGACACACTGAAGCTTTCTTT. Encoded protein: CATGQEGHTEAFF.

This clone appeared once. The chain is built from TRBV15 and TRBJ2-5; 9 bases map to TRBD1. J was trimmed by 3 bases and V by 0 bases; bases with no gene match: 2. The germline V gene encodes CDR1 LNHNV and CDR2 YYDKDF (reference sequence). This CDR3 spans 15 amino acids. The chain's CDR3 is CATSRDGQGKETQYF. In nucleotides, the CDR3 is TGTGCCACCAGCAGAGATGGACAGGGGAAAGAGACCCAGTACTTC.

The chain employs TRBV7-9 and TRBJ1-1; D may be TRBD1 (6 bases). CDR1 SEHNR and CDR2 FQNEAQ come from the germline V gene (reference sequence). V lost 5 bases and J lost 5, with 18 bases in between. CDR3 size: 15 residues. The CDR3 sequence is CASSPDGGPGTEAFF. The DNA of the CDR3 is TGTGCCAGCAGCCCCGATGGGGGGCCGGGGACTGAAGCTTTCTTT.

The rearrangement uses TRBV5-4 and TRBJ2-7; weak D call: TRBD1 (6 bases). The CDR3 has 13 amino acids. Trimming took 3 bases from V and 6 from J, leaving 13 bases between them. Germline V gene sequence: CDR1 SGHNT, CDR2 YYREEE (reference sequence). In DNA, the CDR3 is TGTGCCAGCAGCTCTTGGACAGTAGGCGAGCAGTACTTC. Amino acids: CASSSWTVGEQYF.

The chain joins TRBV12-3 or TRBV12-4 to TRBJ2-7; 7 nucleotides align to TRBD1. V trimming: 7 bases; J trimming: 1 base; junction bases outside the gene matches: 4. This CDR3 is built from 13 residues. CDR3 DNA sequence: TGTGCCAGCATGGGACAGAATTCCTACGAGCAGTACTTC. Its translation is CASMGQNSYEQYF.

The J gene is TRBJ2-7, the V gene TRBV28; no clear D. The CDR3 sequence is 12 residues long. Germline assignment: CDR1 MDHEN and CDR2 SYDVKM. V gave up 3 bases and J gave up 6 bases, with 9 bases separating them. CDR3 coding DNA: TGTGCCAGCAGTTTTTCGATCGGCGAGCAGTACTTC. Translating it yields CASSFSIGEQYF.

The chain uses TRBV5-5 and TRBJ1-2, with D possibly TRBD1 on 6 matching bases. V was cut by 1 base and J by 4 bases, with 11 bases left in between. The CDR3 totals 14 residues. Germline CDR1 reads SGHKS; CDR2 reads YYEKEE (reference sequence). CDR3 region: CASSLNQGFYGYTF. CDR3 coding DNA: TGTGCCAGCAGCTTGAATCAGGGGTTCTATGGCTACACCTTC. Filled out from reference TRBV5-5 and TRBJ1-2, the complete variable domain reads DAGVTQSPTHLIKTRGQQVTLRCSPISGHKSVSWYQQVLGQGPQFIFQYYEKEERGRGNFPDRFSARQFPNYSSELNVNALLLGDSALYLCASSLNQGFYGYTFGSGTRLTVV.

The genes are TRBV6-2 or TRBV6-3 and TRBJ2-3, with D hard to call. CDR3 length equals 16 residues. V dropped 5 bases and J dropped 4 bases, with 19 bases sitting between them. CDR1 is MNHEY, CDR2 SVGEGT, per germline. CDR3 sequence: CASSIDPVKSADTQYF. The DNA for the CDR3 is TGTGCCAGCAGTATTGACCCCGTGAAGTCGGCAGATACGCAGTATTTT.

V and J are TRBV6-2 or TRBV6-3 and TRBJ2-3, with unresolved D. CDR3 size: 14 residues. CDR1 and CDR2 from the germline V gene are MNHEY and SVGEGT. Trimming pared 2 bases from V and 2 bases from J, leaving 8 bases between. The DNA of the CDR3 is TGTGCCAGCAGTTACATCGGCGACACAGATACGCAGTATTTT. Protein: CASSYIGDTDTQYF.

The chain uses TRBV6-5 and TRBJ2-2, with D perhaps TRBD1 (6 bases). The CDR3 is made up of 13 amino acids. V lost 5 bases and J 5 bases, leaving 9 bases between the germline ends. CDR1 and CDR2 (germline): MNHEY, SVGAGI. This CDR3 reads CASSTGWTGELFF. CDR3 bases: TGTGCCAGCAGTACAGGGTGGACCGGGGAGCTGTTTTTT.

The J gene is TRBJ1-1, the V gene TRBV2, with D unresolved. The CDR3 is 13 amino acids. V was clipped by 3 bases and J by 7 bases, with 12 bases between them. CDR1 is SNHLY and CDR2 is FYNNEI in the germline V gene. CDR3 in amino acids: CASSDGGWGEAFF. The CDR3 DNA is TGTGCCAGCAGTGACGGCGGGTGGGGTGAAGCTTTCTTT.

This chain uses TRBV10-2 with TRBJ2-1, with D perhaps TRBD1 (6 bases). This CDR3 comprises 13 residues. With 5 bases removed from V and 10 bases from J, the gap between germline ends came to 15 bases. CDR1 and CDR2 (germline): WSHSY, SAAADI. The CDR3 DNA is TGCGCCAGCAGTCCACAGGGTTTACAGGAGCAGTTCTTC. This encodes CASSPQGLQEQFF.